This T cell receptor beta chain was found in a study of blood T cell repertoires in COVID-19. Whole-study context: Sites in the United States, Italy and Spain provided acute and convalescent COVID-19 samples. Sources were T cells, B-cell-depleted T cells, or PBMCs; the material itself was cDNA or gDNA.

The V gene lost 12 bases and the J gene lost 8 bases, with 18 bases spanning the gap. CDR3 length: 12 amino acids. The germline gives CDR1 KGHDR, CDR2 SFDVKD. Per the authors' pipeline: Reference gene primer amplification in the assay estimated nucleated cell counts. Sequencing used immunoSEQ multiplex PCR; TCRdb keeps in-frame clones, though not all of them. The V and J calls and clone size come from that table; D and trimming were worked out from the DNA. Of around 150,000 clones listed, more than 60% were seen once; the top ten hold about 8.3%. The TCR originated in a man between 60 and 70 years old with acute or convalescent COVID-19. Sequenced sample: peripheral blood. The rearrangement uses TRBV24-1 and TRBJ1-1; D is possibly TRBD1 (5 bases). CDR3: CASRDFSGEAFF. The CDR3 DNA follows: TGTGCCTCCCGGGACTTCTCGGGAGAAGCTTTCTTT.